The present entry profiles one T cell receptor (beta chain) with its context. What it binds is unknown. This specimen belongs to a study of human T cells and chemical hapten exposure. General study points: Significantly more large CDR3 similarity clusters arose among expanded TCRs than among controls.

TCRdb used MiXCR to reprocess the RACE reads, holding one entry per CDR3 protein. The sample has some 400,000 distinct CDR3 sequences, 5% to 6.5% seen once; the top ten hold just over 2.5%. Documented time point: pre-sensitization, week 0. The treatment here: therapeutic diphenylcyclopropenone sensitization with weekly scalp DPC. V was shortened by 6 bases and J by 2 bases, with 14 bases between the two germline ends. Germline V gives CDR1 MDHEN, CDR2 SYDVKM. The CDR3 is made up of 14 amino acids. The rearrangement joins TRBV28 to TRBJ2-7, with a possible D match to TRBD2 (6 bases). Specimen: whole blood, collected in connection with sensitization to the hapten diphenylcyclopropenone (DPC). The sequence was collected from a woman between 45 and 65 years old with alopecia areata. Some clones in this sample may be carry-over from other donors' samples. The DNA of the CDR3 is TGTGCCAGCAGACTCGGGGGAACGGCCTACGAGCAGTACTTC. This gives the protein CASRLGGTAYEQYF. The full variable domain, its missing parts supplied by reference TRBV28 and TRBJ2-7, is DVKVTQSSRYLVKRTGEKVFLECVQDMDHENMFWYRQDPGLGLRLIYFSYDVKMKEKGDIPEGYSVSREKKERFSLILESASTNQTSMYLCASRLGGTAYEQYFGPGTRLTVT.